This TCR beta chain came from a study of untreated major depressive disorder. Overall study findings and caveats: Compared with controls, depressed patients showed more TRBV05-01 (Vbeta 5.1) usage in CD4+ T cells.

Sequencing used immunoSEQ multiplex PCR; TCRdb keeps in-frame clones, though not all of them. The repertoire has approximately 12,000 clones, 90% to 95% of them found once; the top ten carry 1.5% to 2%. The CDR3 loop spans 14 amino acids. V dropped 7 bases and J dropped 0 bases, with 12 bases sitting between them. Germline assignment: CDR1 MNHEY and CDR2 SVGAGI. Remarks on this clone: Its antigen is currently unknown.

This TCR was recovered from a woman aged 25 to 45 with major depressive disorder. The chain links TRBV6-5 to TRBJ1-1; no clear D. The sample comprised CD4+ T cells from PBMCs. The DNA of the CDR3 is TGTGCCAGCACCTCCCCCTCTTTGAACACTGAAGCTTTCTTT. This codes for CASTSPSLNTEAFF.